This T cell receptor beta chain was recovered during a study of T cell repertoires in cytomegalovirus infection. Study overall: Indications came from public TCR beta signatures; they pointed to CMV infection and to a matching HLA type. Study results and limitations: Of the TCR beta families, the public ones yielded a cumulative frequency that identified carriers of CMV plus the relevant HLA. HLA-C-restricted CMV-specific TCR beta clonotypes were dominant in the ex vivo response.

This clonotype was seen a handful of times. Its target is unknown. Per the germline V gene, CDR1 is SGHNT and CDR2 is YYREEE (reference sequence). The CDR3 loop spans 13 amino acids. V dropped 2 bases and J dropped 1 base, with 6 bases sitting between them. TCRdb re-called the reads through MiXCR, storing one row per CDR3 protein. The repertoire holds around 330,000 distinct CDR3 sequences, with roughly 16% as singletons. Sequencing input: PBMCs. This sequence originates from a human donor in good health (CMV status not recorded). Some clones in this sample may be carry-over from other donors' samples. The rearrangement uses TRBV5-4 and TRBJ2-5, with unresolved D. In DNA, the CDR3 is TGTGCCAGCAGCTTAAATCCCCAAGAGACCCAGTACTTC. As protein: CASSLNPQETQYF. The full variable domain, its missing parts supplied by reference TRBV5-4 and TRBJ2-5, is ETGVTQSPTHLIKTRGQQVTLRCSSQSGHNTVSWYQQALGQGPQFIFQYYREEENGRGNFPPRFSGLQFPNYSSELNVNALELDDSALYLCASSLNPQETQYFGPGTRLLVL.